Included here is one TCR beta chain sequence, with context. Its antigen remains unidentified. This sample was included in a study of cytomegalovirus exposure and HLA in healthy donors. Study-wide results and limits: As was reported, the HLA-A and HLA-B alleles of most subjects were accurately predicted from TCR beta sequences. The productive fraction for most TCR beta V segments was about 87% or about 30% in an earlier analysis. Relative to equally common others, HLA-associated TCR beta chains showed greater clonal expansion in a later analysis.

Everyone who donated was a healthy bone marrow donor. Germline V gives CDR1 LGHNA, CDR2 YNFKEQ. The CDR3 extends over 13 amino acids. Germline trimming cut 4 bases from V and 3 bases from J; bases unmatched to any gene: 2. Use of 60 Vbeta and 13 Jbeta primers characterized the PCR. TCRdb's copy holds only in-frame clones and misses some; the assay was immunoSEQ multiplex PCR. The sample contains about 190,000 clones, around nine tenths of which appear only once. V is TRBV4-2 and J is TRBJ2-5; 7 bases line up with TRBD2. The receptor was derived from a woman younger than 45 in good health and CMV-seronegative. Sequenced sample: PBMCs. The CDR3 DNA sequence: TGTGCCAGCAGCCTTGGGGGGGAAGAGACCCAGTACTTC. The encoded protein is CASSLGGEETQYF.